This TCR beta chain stems from a study of T cell repertoires in cytomegalovirus infection. Study at large: HLA-B-restricted CMV epitopes that are well studied, plus recently identified HLA-C-restricted ones, were used by the study. Both CMV infection and a matching HLA type were indicated by public TCR beta signatures. Regarding the study as a whole: Based on cumulative public TCR beta family frequency, carriers of CMV plus the relevant HLA were identified. Clonotypes of TCR beta that were HLA-C-restricted and CMV-specific dominated the ex vivo response.

This clonotype was detected many times. What it recognizes is unknown. Trimming removed 5 bases from V and 3 bases from J, with 13 bases in between. CDR1 and CDR2 (germline): SEHNR, FQNEAQ (reference sequence). This CDR3 contains 14 residues. TCRdb reanalysed the reads using MiXCR and keeps one entry per CDR3 protein. Of fewer than 850,000 distinct CDR3 sequences listed, under 35% are singletons. Sequencing used cultured CD8+ T cells from PBMCs, obtained from culture after CMV antigen stimulation. The sequence came from a human donor in good health (CMV status not recorded). Some clones in this sample may be carry-over from other donors' samples. The chain is built from TRBV7-9 and TRBJ1-1, with D unresolved. The CDR3 sequence: CASSPRVVDTEAFF. As DNA, the CDR3 is TGTGCCAGCAGCCCGCGTGTCGTGGACACTGAAGCTTTCTTT. Complete variable domain (other parts from reference TRBV7-9 and TRBJ1-1): DTGVSQNPRHKITKRGQNVTFRCDPISEHNRLYWYRQTLGQGPEFLTYFQNEAQLEKSRLLSDRFSAERPKGSFSTLEIQRTEQGDSAMYLCASSPRVVDTEAFFGQGTRLTVV.